These T cell receptor beta chains were read from a single sample in a study of blood T cell repertoires in COVID-19. Sequencing was performed with immunoSEQ multiplex PCR; in TCRdb, only in-frame clones are kept and a portion is missing. The sample has hundreds of thousands of clones, roughly 90% seen once. The sequencing input was peripheral blood. The receptors here all came from a man aged 40-49 years with acute or convalescent COVID-19. Each CDR3 is given with its conserved first and last residue. The order of the fields is J gene, CDR3 length, clone size, V gene, D gene, CDR3 protein, CDR3 DNA. The D gene is left open where the match is weak. Only some rows state a clone size, as once, few, many or a class for expanded clones.

j_gene: TRBJ2-7
len: 13
abundance: .
v_gene: TRBV3-1/TRBV3-2
d_gene: .
CDR3aa: CASSQDHGNEQYF
CDR3nt: TGTGCCAGCAGCCAAGATCACGGGAACGAGCAGTACTTC

j_gene: TRBJ1-1
len: 14
abundance: .
v_gene: TRBV5-1
d_gene: .
CDR3aa: CASSLYISGTEAFF
CDR3nt: TGCGCCAGCAGCTTGTATATTTCGGGCACTGAAGCTTTCTTT

j_gene: TRBJ1-5
len: 15
abundance: once
v_gene: TRBV6-5
d_gene: .
CDR3aa: CASILSVASNQPQHF
CDR3nt: TGTGCCAGCATTCTGTCCGTAGCTAGCAATCAGCCCCAGCATTTT

j_gene: TRBJ1-1
len: 18
abundance: .
v_gene: TRBV7-2
d_gene: .
CDR3aa: CASSLERQGIGMNTEAFF
CDR3nt: TGTGCCAGCAGCTTAGAACGTCAGGGGATCGGAATGAACACTGAAGCTTTCTTT

j_gene: TRBJ2-5
len: 14
abundance: .
v_gene: TRBV5-1
d_gene: TRBD1
CDR3aa: CASSLGDSQETQYF
CDR3nt: TGCGCCAGCAGCTTGGGGGACAGCCAAGAGACCCAGTACTTC

j_gene: TRBJ1-2
len: 14
abundance: .
v_gene: TRBV3-1/TRBV3-2
d_gene: TRBD1
CDR3aa: CASSPDRGGGGYTF
CDR3nt: TGTGCCAGCAGCCCGGACAGGGGGGGCGGAGGCTACACCTTC

j_gene: TRBJ1-6
len: 13
abundance: .
v_gene: TRBV10-2
d_gene: TRBD1
CDR3aa: CASSATGNSPLHF
CDR3nt: TGCGCCAGCAGTGCGACAGGGAATTCACCCCTCCACTTT

j_gene: TRBJ1-2
len: 14
abundance: .
v_gene: TRBV11-2
d_gene: TRBD1
CDR3aa: CASSAGTVNYGYTF
CDR3nt: TGTGCCAGCAGCGCCGGGACAGTTAACTATGGCTACACCTTC

j_gene: TRBJ2-1
len: 17
abundance: few
v_gene: TRBV19
d_gene: TRBD1
CDR3aa: CASSTFGTGKDHNEQFF
CDR3nt: TGTGCCAGTAGTACCTTCGGGACAGGGAAAGATCACAATGAGCAGTTCTTC

j_gene: TRBJ2-7
len: 15
abundance: .
v_gene: TRBV11-2
d_gene: TRBD2
CDR3aa: CASSSWTSGSYEQYF
CDR3nt: TGTGCCAGCAGCTCTTGGACTAGCGGCTCCTACGAGCAGTACTTC

j_gene: TRBJ2-7
len: 12
abundance: .
v_gene: TRBV25-1
d_gene: .
CDR3aa: CASSEQGYEQYF
CDR3nt: TGTGCCAGCAGTGAACAGGGCTACGAGCAGTACTTC

j_gene: TRBJ1-4
len: 16
abundance: .
v_gene: TRBV4-3
d_gene: TRBD1
CDR3aa: CASSQEMRTGGSKLFF
CDR3nt: TGCGCCAGCAGCCAAGAAATGAGGACAGGGGGCTCAAAACTGTTTTTT